One T cell receptor beta chain is described in this entry. Antigen specificity is unknown. These data come from a study of CD8+CD57+ T cells in acquired aplastic anemia. Turning to the study itself: The average for DNA from sorted CD4+ and CD8+ cells was about 3.3 ug.

Sequenced patients had shown CD8+CD57+ cell expansion by flow cytometry. The patients, all of them, had severe acquired aplastic anemia. General study points: A set of twenty-nine CD8+ CDR3 sequences was shared between patients and controls, and these sequences appeared highly expressed in patients.

Germline CDR1 and CDR2: SGHVS and FNYEAQ. This CDR3 is built from 13 residues. Deletions cut 6 bases from V and 2 bases from J, with 10 bases between. Genomic DNA, serving as template, underwent TCR beta VDJ and CDR3 profiling. TCRdb reprocessed the reads via MiXCR and lists one record per CDR3 protein. The sample consists of 150,000 or so distinct CDR3 sequences, roughly 48% of them appearing once. The genes are TRBV7-6 and TRBJ1-1; D is unclear. This clonotype was obtained from a human donor with aplastic anemia. Sample: sorted CD4+, CD8+, or CD8+CD57+ T cells (not recorded which) from PBMCs. CDR3 DNA: TGTGCCAGCAGGGCCCGGGGTAACACTGAAGCTTTCTTT. It encodes CASRARGNTEAFF.